These T cell receptor beta chains were read from a single sample in a study of T cell responses to AZD1222 COVID-19 vaccine. The repertoire was sequenced with immunoSEQ multiplex PCR; TCRdb's copy has only in-frame clones and lacks some. The table has 100,000 to 150,000 clones, roughly 90% seen once. The sequencing here drew on peripheral blood, taken on day 0 of AZD1222 vaccination. The receptors here all came from an adult in good health. The CDR3 runs from the conserved cysteine through the conserved F or W. D genes are given only for firm matches. Clone size is shown for a subset of rows, as once, few, many or a class of expanded clone.

CDR3nt: TGTGCCAGCAGCTTAATGGGGGGCGCGGACGAGCAGTACTTC
CDR3aa: CASSLMGGADEQYF
v_gene: TRBV7-3
d_gene: NA
j_gene: TRBJ2-7
abundance: NA

CDR3nt: TGTGCCAGCAGTTACCCAAAGGGGGGGGCCGGGGAGCTGTTTTTT
CDR3aa: CASSYPKGGAGELFF
v_gene: TRBV6-6
d_gene: NA
j_gene: TRBJ2-2
abundance: NA

CDR3nt: TGCGCCAGCAGCTCATCCCGTGTGGGTGCCGGGGAGCTGTTTTTT
CDR3aa: CASSSSRVGAGELFF
v_gene: TRBV5-1
d_gene: NA
j_gene: TRBJ2-2
abundance: NA

CDR3nt: TGTGCCAGCTCACCAAGTCGGACAACGATGAACACTGAAGCTTTCTTT
CDR3aa: CASSPSRTTMNTEAFF
v_gene: TRBV18
d_gene: NA
j_gene: TRBJ1-1
abundance: once

CDR3nt: TGTGCCAGCAGCCCGCAAAAATACACAGATACGCAGTATTTT
CDR3aa: CASSPQKYTDTQYF
v_gene: TRBV5-8
d_gene: NA
j_gene: TRBJ2-3
abundance: NA

CDR3nt: TGTGCCACCAGCAGAGCCGGACTAGCGGGAGATACGCAGTATTTT
CDR3aa: CATSRAGLAGDTQYF
v_gene: TRBV15
d_gene: TRBD2
j_gene: TRBJ2-3
abundance: NA

CDR3nt: TGTGCCAGCAGCTCCGGGGCTCCAACACCCCTCCACTTT
CDR3aa: CASSSGAPTPLHF
v_gene: TRBV7-3
d_gene: NA
j_gene: TRBJ1-6
abundance: NA

CDR3nt: TGCAGCGTTGTGTCAGGGGGAGACCAGGACACCGGGGAGCTGTTTTTT
CDR3aa: CSVVSGGDQDTGELFF
v_gene: TRBV29-1
d_gene: TRBD1
j_gene: TRBJ2-2
abundance: NA

CDR3nt: TGTGCCAGCAGCTTCCGGACAGTGAGGGGTACTGAAGCTTTCTTT
CDR3aa: CASSFRTVRGTEAFF
v_gene: TRBV7-9
d_gene: NA
j_gene: TRBJ1-1
abundance: NA

CDR3nt: TGTGCCAGCAGTTACACCGAGGTCAGCCTGGGGGGCTACACCTTC
CDR3aa: CASSYTEVSLGGYTF
v_gene: TRBV6-6
d_gene: NA
j_gene: TRBJ1-2
abundance: NA

CDR3nt: TGTGCCAGCAGCGTCGGCCACGAGCAGTACTTC
CDR3aa: CASSVGHEQYF
v_gene: TRBV9
d_gene: NA
j_gene: TRBJ2-7
abundance: once

CDR3nt: TGCGCCAGCAGCTTTGGGACCGGCAGCTATGGCTACACCTTC
CDR3aa: CASSFGTGSYGYTF
v_gene: TRBV5-1
d_gene: NA
j_gene: TRBJ1-2
abundance: NA

CDR3nt: TGTGCCTGGAGCCCCTCGGGACAGCGTTCTGGAAACACCATATATTTT
CDR3aa: CAWSPSGQRSGNTIYF
v_gene: TRBV30
d_gene: TRBD1
j_gene: TRBJ1-3
abundance: NA

CDR3nt: TGTGCCAGCAGTTCAGTTCCGGGACAGGGGAATTCACCCCTCCACTTT
CDR3aa: CASSSVPGQGNSPLHF
v_gene: TRBV6-5
d_gene: TRBD1
j_gene: TRBJ1-6
abundance: NA

CDR3nt: TGCGCCAGCAGCCTGGGGACAGATCTTAAACAGCCCCAGCATTTT
CDR3aa: CASSLGTDLKQPQHF
v_gene: TRBV4-1
d_gene: TRBD1
j_gene: TRBJ1-5
abundance: NA

CDR3nt: TGTGCCAGCAGGGCAGAGACCCAGTACTTC
CDR3aa: CASRAETQYF
v_gene: TRBV7-9
d_gene: NA
j_gene: TRBJ2-5
abundance: NA

CDR3nt: TGTGCCAGCAGCTTAGACCGTAGCGGTCACAATGAGCAGTTCTTC
CDR3aa: CASSLDRSGHNEQFF
v_gene: TRBV7-9
d_gene: NA
j_gene: TRBJ2-1
abundance: NA

CDR3nt: TGTGCCAGCAGCACCCTTGGGGGCGGGGCGAGTGCAGATACGCAGTATTTT
CDR3aa: CASSTLGGGASADTQYF
v_gene: TRBV9
d_gene: NA
j_gene: TRBJ2-3
abundance: NA

CDR3nt: TGTGCCAGCAGCTTATCTTCATGGGGCGAGCAGTACTTC
CDR3aa: CASSLSSWGEQYF
v_gene: TRBV7-9
d_gene: NA
j_gene: TRBJ2-7
abundance: NA

CDR3nt: TGTGCCAGCAGCCCACTGGGACAGGGGCTGGACATTCAGTACTTC
CDR3aa: CASSPLGQGLDIQYF
v_gene: TRBV9
d_gene: TRBD1
j_gene: TRBJ2-4
abundance: NA

CDR3nt: TGTGCCAGCAGTTCACAGGGGGCTAGCTTCTCCTACGAGCAGTACTTC
CDR3aa: CASSSQGASFSYEQYF
v_gene: TRBV27
d_gene: TRBD1
j_gene: TRBJ2-7
abundance: NA

CDR3nt: TGTGCCAGCAGCTTAGGTCACTCTGGAAACACCATATATTTT
CDR3aa: CASSLGHSGNTIYF
v_gene: TRBV7-9
d_gene: NA
j_gene: TRBJ1-3
abundance: NA

CDR3nt: TGTGCCAGCAGTTCGACAGCCACCGGGGAGCTGTTTTTT
CDR3aa: CASSSTATGELFF
v_gene: TRBV6-5
d_gene: NA
j_gene: TRBJ2-2
abundance: once

CDR3nt: TGTGCCAGCAGCTCCGGATACAACTCCTACGAGCAGTACTTC
CDR3aa: CASSSGYNSYEQYF
v_gene: TRBV5-8
d_gene: NA
j_gene: TRBJ2-7
abundance: NA

CDR3nt: TGTGCCATCAGTGGGACTAGCGGGAACACCGGGGAGCTGTTTTTT
CDR3aa: CAISGTSGNTGELFF
v_gene: TRBV10-3
d_gene: TRBD2
j_gene: TRBJ2-2
abundance: NA

CDR3nt: TGTGCCAGCAGTTCCAGTAGGGGCGGTGCTTTCTTT
CDR3aa: CASSSSRGGAFF
v_gene: TRBV12-3/TRBV12-4
d_gene: NA
j_gene: TRBJ1-1
abundance: NA

CDR3nt: TGTGCCAGCAGCCAAGCTTGGGCGACGGGTAACGATGGCTACACCTTC
CDR3aa: CASSQAWATGNDGYTF
v_gene: TRBV3-1/TRBV3-2
d_gene: NA
j_gene: TRBJ1-2
abundance: NA

CDR3nt: TGTGCCAGCAGCTTGGACGGTTACACTGAAGCTTTCTTT
CDR3aa: CASSLDGYTEAFF
v_gene: TRBV7-9
d_gene: NA
j_gene: TRBJ1-1
abundance: NA